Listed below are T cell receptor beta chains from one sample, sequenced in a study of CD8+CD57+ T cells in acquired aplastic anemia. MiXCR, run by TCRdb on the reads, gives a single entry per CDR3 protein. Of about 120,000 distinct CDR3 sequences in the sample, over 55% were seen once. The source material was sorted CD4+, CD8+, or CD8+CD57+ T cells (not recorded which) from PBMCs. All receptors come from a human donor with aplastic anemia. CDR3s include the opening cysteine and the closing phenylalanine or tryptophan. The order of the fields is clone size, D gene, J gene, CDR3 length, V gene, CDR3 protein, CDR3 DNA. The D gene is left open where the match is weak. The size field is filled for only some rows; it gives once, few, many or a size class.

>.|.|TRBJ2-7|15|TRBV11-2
CASSLEPRDNYEQYF
TGTGCCAGCAGCTTAGAACCCCGGGACAACTACGAGCAGTACTTC
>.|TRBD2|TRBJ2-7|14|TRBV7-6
CASSPGGASYEQYF
TGTGCCAGCAGCCCCGGGGGGGCAAGCTACGAGCAGTACTTC
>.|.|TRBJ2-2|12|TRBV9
CASSALIGELFF
TGTGCCAGCAGCGCTCTGATCGGGGAGCTGTTTTTT
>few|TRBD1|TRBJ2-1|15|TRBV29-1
CSVRTGANSYNEQFF
TGCAGCGTAAGGACAGGGGCTAACTCCTACAATGAGCAGTTCTTC
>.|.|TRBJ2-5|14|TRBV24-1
CATSEDGTRYTQYF
TGTGCCACCAGTGAGGACGGGACGAGGTATACCCAGTACTTC
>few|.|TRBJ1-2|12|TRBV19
CASSAKGYGYTF
TGTGCCAGTAGTGCGAAGGGCTATGGCTACACCTTC
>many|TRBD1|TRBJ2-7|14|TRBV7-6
CASSPGTGSYEQYF
TGTGCCAGTAGTCCCGGGACAGGGTCCTACGAGCAGTACTTC
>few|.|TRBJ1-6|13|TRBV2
CASGWESNSPLHF
TGTGCCAGCGGTTGGGAGTCGAATTCACCCCTCCACTTT
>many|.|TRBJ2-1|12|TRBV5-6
CASSPGGGEQFF
TGTGCCAGCAGCCCCGGTGGGGGTGAGCAGTTCTTC
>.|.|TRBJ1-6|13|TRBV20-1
CSARDLENSPLHF
TGCAGTGCTAGAGATCTCGAGAATTCACCCCTCCACTTT
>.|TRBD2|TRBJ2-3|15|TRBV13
CANSLSGGVTDTQYF
TGTGCCAACAGTCTTAGCGGGGGAGTTACAGATACGCAGTATTTT
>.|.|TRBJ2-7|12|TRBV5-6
CASSLGTYEQHF
TGTGCCAGCAGCTTGGGGACCTACGAGCAGCACTTC
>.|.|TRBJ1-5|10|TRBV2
CASSGLPHHF
TGTGCCAGCAGTGGTCTTCCCCATCATTTT
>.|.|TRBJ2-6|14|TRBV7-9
CASSSSTGANVLTF
TGTGCCAGCAGCAGCAGCACCGGGGCCAACGTCCTGACTTTC
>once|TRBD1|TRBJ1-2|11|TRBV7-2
CASRWTGGYTF
TGTGCCAGCAGGTGGACAGGAGGCTACACCTTC
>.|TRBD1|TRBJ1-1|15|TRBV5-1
CASSSGGQGATEAFF
TGCGCCAGCAGCTCCGGAGGACAGGGGGCCACTGAAGCTTTCTTT
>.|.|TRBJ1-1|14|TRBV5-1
CASSLVYRRAEAFF
TGCGCCAGCAGCTTGGTCTACAGGCGAGCTGAAGCTTTCTTT
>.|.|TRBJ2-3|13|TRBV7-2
CASSLAGEDTQYF
TGTGCCAGCAGCTTAGCGGGGGAAGATACGCAGTATTTT
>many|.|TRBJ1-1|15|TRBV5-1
CASSLEQGMNTEAFF
TGCGCCAGCAGCTTGGAGCAGGGCATGAACACTGAAGCTTTCTTT
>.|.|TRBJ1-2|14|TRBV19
CASAPPGLNYGYTF
TGTGCCAGTGCGCCTCCGGGACTGAACTATGGCTACACCTTC
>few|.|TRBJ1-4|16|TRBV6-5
CASSHARWATNEKLFF
TGTGCCAGCAGTCACGCTCGTTGGGCAACTAATGAAAAACTGTTTTTT
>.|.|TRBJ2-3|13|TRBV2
CASIRGRSDTQYF
TGTGCCAGCATCAGGGGCAGGTCGGATACGCAGTATTTT
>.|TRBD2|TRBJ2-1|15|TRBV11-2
CASSLGTRSYNEQFF
TGTGCCAGCAGCTTAGGGACTAGGTCGTACAATGAGCAGTTCTTC
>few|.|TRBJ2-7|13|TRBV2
CASSEMQVYEQYF
TGTGCCAGCAGTGAGATGCAGGTATACGAGCAGTACTTC
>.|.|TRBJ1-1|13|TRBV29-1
CSCETGLNTEAFF
TGCAGCTGTGAAACAGGGCTGAACACTGAAGCTTTCTTT
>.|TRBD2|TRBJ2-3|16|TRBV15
CATSRDEAGARDTQYF
TGTGCCACCAGCAGAGATGAAGCGGGGGCCAGGGATACGCAGTATTTT
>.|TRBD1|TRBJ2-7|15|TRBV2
CASSVMTGGTYEQYF
TGTGCCAGCAGTGTGATGACAGGGGGTACCTACGAGCAGTACTTC
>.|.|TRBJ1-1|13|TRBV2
CASSEGRAGEAFF
TGTGCCAGCAGTGAAGGCAGGGCGGGTGAAGCTTTCTTT
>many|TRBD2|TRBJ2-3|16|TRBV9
CASSPKTSGFTDTQYF
TGTGCCAGCAGCCCGAAGACTAGCGGGTTCACAGATACGCAGTATTTT
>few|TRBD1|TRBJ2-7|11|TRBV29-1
CSVTGGYEQYF
TGCAGCGTGACAGGGGGTTACGAGCAGTACTTC
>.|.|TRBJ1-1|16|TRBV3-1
CASSQEGQTLNTEAFF
TGTGCCAGCAGCCAAGAAGGACAGACTCTGAACACTGAAGCTTTCTTT
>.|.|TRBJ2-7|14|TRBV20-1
CSVVAQGIGYEQYF
TGTAGTGTCGTAGCCCAGGGAATCGGCTACGAGCAGTACTTC
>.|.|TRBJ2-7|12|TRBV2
CASKGEAREQYF
TGTGCCAGCAAGGGGGAGGCTCGGGAGCAGTACTTC
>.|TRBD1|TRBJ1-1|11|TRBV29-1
CSIPGGTEAFF
TGCAGCATCCCAGGGGGGACTGAAGCTTTCTTT
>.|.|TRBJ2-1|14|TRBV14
CASSLIVARNEQFF
TGTGCCAGCAGCCTCATTGTGGCCCGCAATGAGCAGTTCTTC
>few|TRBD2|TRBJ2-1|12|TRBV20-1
CSASPSGDEQFF
TGCAGTGCTAGTCCTAGCGGGGATGAGCAGTTCTTC
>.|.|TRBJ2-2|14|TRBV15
CATSSFTVHGELFF
TGTGCCACCAGCAGTTTTACAGTCCACGGGGAGCTGTTTTTT
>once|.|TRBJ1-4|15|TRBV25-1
CASSSTGGVAEKLFF
TGTGCCAGCAGTTCAACCGGGGGCGTCGCTGAAAAACTGTTTTTT
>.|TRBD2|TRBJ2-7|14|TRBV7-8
CASSLGPGGYEQYF
TGTGCCAGCAGCCTGGGTCCGGGGGGCTACGAGCAGTACTTC
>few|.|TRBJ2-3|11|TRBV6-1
CATDYTDTQYF
TGTGCCACCGACTACACAGATACGCAGTATTTT
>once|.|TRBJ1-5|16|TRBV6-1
CASCPARGADNQPQHF
TGTGCCAGCTGCCCAGCTCGCGGGGCCGACAATCAGCCCCAGCATTTT
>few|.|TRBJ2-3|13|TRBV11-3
CASSFGGTDTQYF
TGTGCCAGCAGCTTTGGGGGTACAGATACGCAGTATTTT
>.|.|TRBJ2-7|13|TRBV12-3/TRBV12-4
CASSPGLSYEQYF
TGTGCCAGCAGTCCCGGACTCTCCTACGAGCAGTACTTC
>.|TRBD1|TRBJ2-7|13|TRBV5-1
CASRRDREYEQYF
TGCGCCAGCAGGCGGGACAGGGAGTACGAGCAGTACTTC
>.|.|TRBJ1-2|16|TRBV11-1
CASSFGLGRVDYGYTF
TGTGCCAGCAGCTTCGGCCTTGGGAGGGTGGACTATGGTTACACCTTC
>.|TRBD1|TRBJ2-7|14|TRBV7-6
CASSPGTATYEQYF
TGTGCCAGCAGCCCCGGGACAGCAACCTACGAGCAGTACTTC
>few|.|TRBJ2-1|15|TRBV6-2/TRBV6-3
CASSYEVAWANEQFF
TGTGCCAGCAGTTACGAGGTAGCTTGGGCGAATGAGCAGTTCTTC
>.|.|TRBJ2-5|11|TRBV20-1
CSATGQETQYF
TGCAGTGCTACAGGGCAAGAGACCCAGTACTTC
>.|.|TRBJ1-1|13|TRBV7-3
CASSVTTNTEAFF
TGTGCCAGCAGTGTAACAACGAACACTGAAGCTTTCTTT
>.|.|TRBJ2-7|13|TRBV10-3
CAISQGESYEQYF
TGTGCCATCAGCCAGGGTGAATCCTACGAGCAGTACTTC
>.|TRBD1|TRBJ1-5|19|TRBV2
CASSEVLGQGAAGNQPQHF
TGTGCCAGCAGTGAAGTTTTGGGACAGGGGGCTGCCGGCAATCAGCCCCAGCATTTT
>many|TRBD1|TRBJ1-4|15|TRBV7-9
CASSLARTGDEKLFF
TGTGCCAGCAGCTTAGCGAGAACAGGGGATGAAAAACTGTTTTTT
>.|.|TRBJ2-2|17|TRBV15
CATSLGFLGGGPGELFF
TGTGCCACCAGCCTTGGCTTCCTGGGTGGGGGGCCCGGGGAGCTGTTTTTT
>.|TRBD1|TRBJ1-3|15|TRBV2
CASRGDRGKGNTIYF
TGTGCCAGCAGGGGAGACAGGGGGAAAGGAAACACCATATATTTT
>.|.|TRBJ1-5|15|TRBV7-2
CASSTDSGINQPQHF
TGTGCCAGCAGCACGGACAGTGGTATTAATCAGCCCCAGCATTTT
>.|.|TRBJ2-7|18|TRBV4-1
CASSRNRGSSSSAPDRDF
TGCGCCAGCAGCCGCAATCGGGGCAGCTCCTCCTCGGCACCTGACCGGGACTTC